The following is a T cell receptor beta chain sequence with its context. Its antigen remains undetermined. From each donor, an approximately 2.5 ml peripheral blood sample was drawn into PAXgene tubes and stored at -80 degrees C. Total RNA was isolated from whole blood with the PAXgene blood miRNA kit on an automated QIAcube, without T cell sorting. Peripheral blood from monozygotic twin pairs, either concordant or discordant for inflammatory bowel disease, underwent deep TCRalpha and TCRbeta repertoire profiling that used unique molecular barcoding. Smoking habits were recorded for all twin pairs, and each individual was classified as a current, former or never smoker. Receptors were amplified or captured by 5' RACE. For each TCR library, approximately 3.5 ug of total RNA was used. For each sample, cDNA was synthesized in eight separate reactions using SMARTScribe reverse transcriptase. During cDNA synthesis, template switching introduced unique molecular identifiers that contained a 6-nucleotide sample barcode. Amplification of TCRalpha and TCRbeta cDNA involved two nested PCRs of 16 and 9 cycles, and each PCR was followed by bead purification. Before amplification, the cDNA was treated with uracil DNA-glycosylase and purified using the QIAquick PCR purification kit. The second PCR added Illumina TruSeq-compatible adapters along with sample-specific barcodes. TapeStation and Qubit were used to check library quality and concentration, and 5 ng of each library went into the pool. Sequencing of pooled libraries was carried out on an Illumina HiSeq2500 single-index Rapid Run using 2 x 100 bp reads and custom sequencing primers. In the source study's methods: MiGEC version 1.2.6 was used for UMI-based consensus assembly, which corrected PCR and sequencing errors. MiXCR version 2.1.1 handled V(D)J alignment, clonotype assembly and CDR3 extraction. To normalise gene usage, clonotype sharing and MAIT/NKT TCR abundance, the analysis used the top 1000, 10 000 and 20 000 clonotypes per sample. Diversity was computed as the inverse Simpson index with the vegan R package after downsampling to 27 000 UMIs. Paired Mann-Whitney U tests were applied to discordant twin pairs, with Benjamini-Hochberg correction for multiple testing. The reads, reprocessed by TCRdb, yield one row per CDR3 protein sequence and no DNA. TCRdb assigned the V and J calls; the authors' analysis was not used. The sample's table covers around 450,000 distinct CDR3 sequences. The top ten constitute 2% to 3% of the sample.

Inclusive of the bounding cysteine and phenylalanine, the CDR3 is 15 residues long. No DNA appears here. Based on the germline V gene, the CDR1 and CDR2 sequences are SGHRS and YFSETQ. The data are from a study of monozygotic twins with inflammatory bowel disease (dated by TCRdb to about 2019). For the wider study: The full study comprised 30 or so monozygotic twin pairs: nine German pairs (four IBD-concordant, five IBD-discordant) and 19 IBD-discordant Danish pairs. Disease-associated traits were sought mainly through comparisons between IBD patients and their genetically identical healthy co-twins within discordant pairs. Each individual had, on average, about 151 000 unique TCRalpha sequences and 181 000 unique TCRbeta sequences available for analysis.

Study-level results and caveats: IBD patients shared fewer clonotypes with other individuals than healthy twins did, most markedly in patients showing signs of disease activity. No single strong signal or clonotype linked to IBD turned up in the results, so the idea that one exists was not supported. Distinction between different T cell subtypes could not be achieved in the analysis. Repertoire similarity did not differ between concordant and discordant twins, possibly due to limited statistical power. Because patients received different immunosuppressive treatments, the repertoires may have picked up extra background noise and variability between individuals. IBD patients had lower TCRbeta repertoire diversity, measured by the inverse Simpson index, than their healthy co-twins.

In this chain, TRBV5-1 is recombined with TRBJ2-2; TCRdb picks TRBD1, but there is no DNA to check that call. Input material: blood. The receptor was isolated from a human donor with ulcerative colitis or Crohn's disease, or a healthy co-twin of an affected twin (not recorded which). The CDR3 loop reads CASSPQGLRDGELFF.